One sample yielded the 30 T cell receptor beta chains listed below, sequenced in a study of CD8 T cells in Susac syndrome. Random hexamers were used to reverse transcribe an amount of about 0.45 to 1 ug RNA. TCRdb processed the immunoSEQ multiplex PCR reads anew with MiXCR; each CDR3 protein has one entry. The sample records about 100,000 distinct CDR3 sequences, nearly 97% being singletons. Sequenced input: CD8+ T cells from PBMCs. The receptor source for this set is a human donor with Susac syndrome.

V gene TRBV12-5 combines with J gene TRBJ2-7; D may be TRBD2 (5 bases). The germline V gene encodes CDR1 LGHNT and CDR2 FRNRAP. Trimming stripped 5 bases from V and 4 bases from J, with 18 bases between. This CDR3 is built from 15 residues. CDR3 sequence reads: CASGGGPGEIYEQYF. In nucleotides, the CDR3 is TGTGCTAGTGGTGGCGGACCCGGGGAAATTTACGAGCAGTACTTC.

J is TRBJ2-1 and V is TRBV28, with TRBD2 identical over 10 bases. From germline, CDR1 is MDHEN and CDR2 SYDVKM. The junction had 16 bases not matched to a gene; V was cut back by 6 bases and J by 8 bases. The CDR3 covers 17 residues. This CDR3 is CASRSVTSGLVRDEQFF. The CDR3 region has the DNA TGTGCCAGCAGGTCCGTGACTAGCGGGCTGGTTCGGGATGAGCAGTTCTTC.

This CDR3 is CASSVDGQGEQYF. In nucleotides, the CDR3 is TGTGCCAGCAGTGTTGATGGACAGGGCGAGCAGTACTTC. The chain combines TRBV25-1 with TRBJ2-7; 8 nucleotides align to TRBD1. Trimming removed 4 bases from V and 6 bases from J; junction bases left unmatched: 5. The CDR3 runs 13 residues. The germline V gene encodes CDR1 MGHDK and CDR2 SYGVNS.

V is TRBV12-3 or TRBV12-4 and J is TRBJ2-7, with D possibly TRBD1 on 6 matching bases. The CDR3 consists of 12 residues. The germline V and J ends were trimmed by 8 bases and 0 bases, with 8 bases remaining between them. In DNA form, the CDR3 reads TGTGCCAGCGAGGACAGCTCCTACGAGCAGTACTTC. It codes for CASEDSSYEQYF.

V is TRBV14 and J is TRBJ2-2; 10 nucleotides align to TRBD2. The V segment lost 0 bases and the J segment 4 bases; nucleotides outside the gene matches: 5. The CDR3 contains 17 residues. Germline V gives CDR1 SGHDN, CDR2 FVKESK. CDR3: CASSQDPSGGFTGELFF. The CDR3 DNA is TGTGCCAGCAGCCAAGATCCTAGCGGGGGTTTCACCGGGGAGCTGTTTTTT.

This chain joins TRBV25-1 and TRBJ2-7; D is possibly TRBD1 (5 bases). Germline V gives CDR1 MGHDK, CDR2 SYGVNS. The CDR3 runs 14 residues. V was shortened by 0 bases and J by 3 bases, with 9 bases between the two germline ends. CDR3 coding DNA: TGTGCCAGCAGTGAATATCAGGGTTTCTACGAGCAGTACTTC. This codes for CASSEYQGFYEQYF.

The chain uses TRBV29-1 and TRBJ1-1, with 9 nucleotides matching TRBD1. The CDR3 consists of 13 residues. V shed 6 bases and J 10 bases; nucleotides not matched to a gene: 12. Germline assignment: CDR1 SQVTM and CDR2 ANQGSEA. The CDR3 sequence is CSVGTGSGGGAFF. The CDR3 bases are TGCAGCGTCGGGACAGGGTCAGGAGGAGGAGCTTTCTTT.

This clonotype was recorded only once. This chain connects TRBV13 to TRBJ1-1; weak D call: TRBD1 (5 bases). This CDR3 region has 14 residues. Germline V CDR1 and CDR2: PRHDT, FYEKMQ (reference sequence). Trimming stripped 5 bases from V and 6 bases from J, with 16 bases between. DNA for the CDR3: TGTGCCAGCAGCCCCTCCCCTCAGGGCGCTGAAGCTTTCTTT. Translating gives CASSPSPQGAEAFF.

The chain recombines TRBV29-1 with TRBJ2-3, with D uncertain. The CDR3 spans 13 residues. The V and J ends lost 1 base and 2 bases respectively, with 7 bases between them. The V gene's germline CDR1 is SQVTM and CDR2 ANQGSEA. The CDR3 coding sequence is TGCAGCGTTGAAGGGGTTTTCACAGATACGCAGTATTTT. Protein product: CSVEGVFTDTQYF.

The V gene is TRBV13, the J gene TRBJ2-5; TRBD2 aligns across 13 bases. With V trimmed by 6 bases and J by 6 bases, 4 bases remained unmatched. CDR3 length equals 14 residues. Germline V gene data show CDR1 as PRHDT and CDR2 as FYEKMQ (reference sequence). CDR3 nucleotide sequence: TGTGCCAGCAGGCCACTAGCGGGAGGGCAGACCCAGTACTTC. Its protein product is CASRPLAGGQTQYF.

The gene calls are TRBV29-1 and TRBJ1-1, with TRBD1 as a possible D gene (6 bases). The CDR3 length is 14 residues. Germline V CDR1 and CDR2: SQVTM, ANQGSEA. V was pared by 2 bases and J by 5 bases, with 15 bases between. The CDR3 coding sequence is TGCAGCGTTGAATTGGGGGGCGGGGGAACTGAAGCTTTCTTT. Residues: CSVELGGGGTEAFF.

This chain uses TRBV12-5 with TRBJ1-1; no clear D. This CDR3 has 11 residues. Germline V gives CDR1 LGHNT, CDR2 FRNRAP. V lost 7 bases, J lost 1 base, and 4 bases lay in between. The CDR3 DNA reads as TGTGCTAGTGAAGGGAACACTGAAGCTTTCTTT. Its protein is CASEGNTEAFF.

V is TRBV12-3 or TRBV12-4 and J is TRBJ2-1; 12 nucleotides align to TRBD2. The J segment lost 3 bases and the V segment lost 7 bases, leaving 4 bases of the junction unmatched. The length of the CDR3 is 15 residues. The CDR3 loop is CASTKGLAGYNEQFF. The CDR3 nucleotides read TGTGCCAGCACCAAGGGACTAGCGGGCTACAATGAGCAGTTCTTC.

The chain links TRBV4-1 to TRBJ2-7, with D perhaps given as TRBD1 or TRBD2 (5 bases each). V lost 6 bases to trimming and J lost 4 bases, with 22 bases between them. The CDR3 consists of 16 residues. In germline, CDR1 is MGHRA, CDR2 YSYEKL. CDR3 nucleotides: TGCGCCAGCAGACCGGGACCCGAAGGGGCCATTTACGAGCAGTACTTC. Translation: CASRPGPEGAIYEQYF.

The chain recombines TRBV2 with TRBJ2-7; no clear D gene. Trimming shortened V by 3 bases and J by 7 bases, and 19 bases separated the two germline ends. Germline V gene lookup returns CDR1 SNHLY and CDR2 FYNNEI. This CDR3 contains 15 residues. CDR3 loop: CASSDEAFTPGEQYF. The CDR3 DNA follows: TGTGCCAGCAGTGATGAAGCATTTACCCCTGGAGAGCAGTACTTC.

DNA for the CDR3: TGCGCCAGCAGCCAAGATCGCGTAGGCAGGGCCCAAGAGACCCAGTACTTC. Translation gives CASSQDRVGRAQETQYF. J is TRBJ2-5 and V is TRBV4-1; perhaps TRBD1 as D (5 bases). CDR3 length: 17 amino acids. The V gene lost 0 bases and the J gene lost 1 base, with 15 bases spanning the gap. Germline V CDR1 and CDR2: MGHRA, YSYEKL.

The CDR3 here is CASSLLDGSDTQYF. The CDR3 nucleotides are TGTGCCAGCAGTTTACTGGATGGGTCAGATACGCAGTATTTT. J is TRBJ2-3 and V is TRBV12-3 or TRBV12-4; D not resolved. V lost 2 bases and J lost 4, with 10 bases in between. CDR3 length: 14 residues.

The chain uses TRBV19 and TRBJ1-2; D might be TRBD1 (6 bases). Deletions cut 7 bases from V and 4 bases from J, with 22 bases between. Per germline, CDR1 LNHDA and CDR2 SQIVND (reference sequence). The CDR3 covers 16 residues. CDR3 region: CASNWGAQRIGYGYTF. The CDR3 DNA reads TGTGCCAGTAATTGGGGGGCGCAAAGGATCGGCTATGGCTACACCTTC.

The V call is TRBV29-1, the J call TRBJ1-2; TRBD1 agrees at 7 bases. With V trimmed by 3 bases and J by 13 bases, 11 bases remained unmatched. Germline V gene lookup returns CDR1 SQVTM and CDR2 ANQGSEA. CDR3 length equals 12 residues. The CDR3 spells CSVDGTGDSPTF. Written as DNA, the CDR3 is TGCAGCGTTGATGGCACAGGGGATAGCCCCACCTTC.

This chain links TRBV23-1 with TRBJ1-1; D ambiguous. TRBV23-1 is filed as an ORF, its function uncertain. The CDR3 covers 13 residues. V was shortened by 8 bases and J by 1 base, with 11 bases between the two germline ends. DNA of the CDR3: TGCGCCAGCTGTGGGGTAAAGAACACTGAAGCTTTCTTT. This codes for CASCGVKNTEAFF.

The V call is TRBV15, the J call TRBJ1-4; D possibly corresponds to TRBD1 (5 bases). Trimming took 0 bases from V and 7 from J, leaving 15 bases between them. Germline values: CDR1 LNHNV, CDR2 YYDKDF (reference sequence). The CDR3 runs to 16 residues. The chain's CDR3 is CATSRDRGQGSEKLFF. The DNA for the CDR3 is TGTGCCACCAGCAGAGATCGTGGGCAGGGAAGTGAAAAACTGTTTTTT. Complete variable domain (other parts from reference TRBV15 and TRBJ1-4): DAMVIQNPRYQVTQFGKPVTLSCSQTLNHNVMYWYQQKSSQAPKLLFHYYDKDFNNEADTPDNFQSRRPNTSFCFLDIRSPGLGDTAMYLCATSRDRGQGSEKLFFGSGTQLSVL.

V and J are TRBV7-9 and TRBJ2-2, with TRBD1 matching over 7 bases. CDR3 length: 15 residues. The germline gives CDR1 SEHNR, CDR2 FQNEAQ (reference sequence). With 5 bases clipped from V and 5 bases from J, the junction kept 8 bases outside the gene matches. The CDR3 protein is CASSRGQRTTGELFF. As DNA, the CDR3 is TGTGCCAGCAGCCGGGGACAGAGGACGACCGGGGAGCTGTTTTTT.

This clonotype was seen a single time. The chain links TRBV15 to TRBJ1-4; 7 bases are a match to TRBD1. V gave up 4 bases and J gave up 0 bases; unmatched junction bases: 17. This CDR3 region has 20 residues. Germline assignment: CDR1 LNHNV and CDR2 YYDKDF (reference sequence). For the CDR3, the DNA is TGTGCCACCAGCACCATCCCCGGGACAGAAGCACATGCAACTAATGAAAAACTGTTTTTT. Protein product: CATSTIPGTEAHATNEKLFF.

V is TRBV11-2 and J is TRBJ2-3; 13 bases align to TRBD2. Germline CDR1 reads SGHAT; CDR2 reads FQNNGV. The CDR3 runs to 18 residues. Trimming took 4 bases from V and 4 from J; bases not matched to a gene: 11. The CDR3 reads CASSSGLAGPQVPDTQYF. The CDR3 DNA sequence: TGTGCCAGCAGCTCGGGACTAGCGGGGCCGCAGGTCCCAGATACGCAGTATTTT.

The chain couples TRBV2 to TRBJ1-6, with D uncertain. The germline V gene encodes CDR1 SNHLY and CDR2 FYNNEI. V was clipped by 5 bases and J by 7 bases, with 6 bases between them. The CDR3 sequence is 12 residues long. The CDR3 sequence is CASSTGNSPLHF. In DNA, the CDR3 is TGTGCCAGCAGTACGGGGAATTCACCCCTCCACTTT.

The V gene is TRBV20-1, the J gene TRBJ2-5; D is possibly TRBD2 (6 bases). The CDR3 has 14 residues. The germline V and J ends were trimmed by 8 bases and 8 bases, with 24 bases remaining between them. CDR1 and CDR2 (germline): DFQATT, SNEGSKA (reference sequence). CDR3 residues: CSHSGETYKRTQYF. CDR3 DNA sequence: TGCAGTCATTCGGGGGAGACCTACAAGAGAACCCAGTACTTC.

The chain couples TRBV29-1 to TRBJ2-7, with D perhaps given as TRBD1 or TRBD2 (5 bases each). Looked up from germline, CDR1 is SQVTM and CDR2 is ANQGSEA. The CDR3 is 11 amino acids. Trimming removed 7 bases from V and 3 bases from J, with 10 bases in between. The chain's CDR3 is CSGGTNYEQYF. CDR3 bases: TGCAGCGGGGGGACGAACTACGAGCAGTACTTC.

V usage is TRBV29-1 and J usage is TRBJ1-1, with no clear D. Looked up from germline, CDR1 is SQVTM and CDR2 is ANQGSEA. Trimming cost V 7 bases and J 0 bases, with 12 bases left between them. The CDR3 runs to 13 residues. CDR3 region: CSAQFRMNTEAFF. The CDR3 bases are TGCAGCGCCCAGTTCAGGATGAACACTGAAGCTTTCTTT. Looking up the rest from reference TRBV29-1 and TRBJ1-1 gives the full variable domain: SAVISQKPSRDICQRGTSLTIQCQVDSQVTMMFWYRQQPGQSLTLIATANQGSEATYESGFVIDKFPISRPNLTFSTLTVSNMSPEDSSIYLCSAQFRMNTEAFFGQGTRLTVV.

This clonotype showed up just once. This chain connects TRBV15 to TRBJ2-2; D is uncertain. CDR3 length equals 14 residues. The V end was cut by 0 bases, the J end by 6 bases, with 8 bases between. Germline V gene lookup returns CDR1 LNHNV and CDR2 YYDKDF (reference sequence). The CDR3 protein is CATSRDRQAGELFF. The CDR3 nucleotides are TGTGCCACCAGCAGAGATAGGCAGGCCGGGGAGCTGTTTTTT.

This chain connects TRBV27 to TRBJ1-1, with TRBD1 matching over 7 bases. Germline V lookup: CDR1 MNHEY, CDR2 SMNVEV (reference sequence). J lost 4 bases, V lost 3 bases, and 11 bases had no gene match. The length of the CDR3 is 16 residues. CDR3 nucleotides: TGTGCCAGCAGTTTCGCCCCGACAGGGCCGGGCACTGAAGCTTTCTTT. Translated, it gives CASSFAPTGPGTEAFF.